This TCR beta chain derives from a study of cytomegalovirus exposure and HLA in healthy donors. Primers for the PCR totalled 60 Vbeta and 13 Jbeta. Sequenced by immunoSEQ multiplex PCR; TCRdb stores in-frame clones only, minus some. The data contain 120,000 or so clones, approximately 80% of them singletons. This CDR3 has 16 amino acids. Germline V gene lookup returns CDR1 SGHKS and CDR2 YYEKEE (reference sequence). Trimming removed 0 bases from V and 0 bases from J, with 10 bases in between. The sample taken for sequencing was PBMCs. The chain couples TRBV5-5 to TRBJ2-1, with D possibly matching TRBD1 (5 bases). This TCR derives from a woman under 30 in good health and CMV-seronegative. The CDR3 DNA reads TGTGCCAGCAGCTTGGGGTCAGGGAACTCCTACAATGAGCAGTTCTTC. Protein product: CASSLGSGNSYNEQFF.